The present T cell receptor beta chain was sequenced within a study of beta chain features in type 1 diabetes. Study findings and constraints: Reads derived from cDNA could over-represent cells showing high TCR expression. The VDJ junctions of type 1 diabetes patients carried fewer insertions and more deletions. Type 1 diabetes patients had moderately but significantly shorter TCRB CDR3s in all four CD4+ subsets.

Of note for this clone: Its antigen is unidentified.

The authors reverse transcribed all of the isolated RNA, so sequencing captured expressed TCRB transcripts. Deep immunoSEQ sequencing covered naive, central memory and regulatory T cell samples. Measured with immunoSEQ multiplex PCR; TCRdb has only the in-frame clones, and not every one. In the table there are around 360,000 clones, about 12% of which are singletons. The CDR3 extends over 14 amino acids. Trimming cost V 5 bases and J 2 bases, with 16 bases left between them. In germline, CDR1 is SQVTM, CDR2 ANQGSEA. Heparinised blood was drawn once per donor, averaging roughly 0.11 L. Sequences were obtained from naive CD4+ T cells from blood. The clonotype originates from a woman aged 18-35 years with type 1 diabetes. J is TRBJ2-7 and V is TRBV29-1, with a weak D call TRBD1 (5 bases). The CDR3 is CSVFVQGPPYEQYF. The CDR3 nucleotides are TGCAGCGTTTTTGTTCAGGGCCCACCCTACGAGCAGTACTTC.